Listed below are T cell receptor beta chains from one sample, sequenced in a study of blood T cells in healthy people across ages. TCRdb called the 5' RACE reads again in MiXCR, with one record for every CDR3 protein. This sample carries 1.2 million to 1.5 million distinct CDR3 sequences, around 55% of them seen once, and the ten largest clones take 6.5% to 8.5%. Sequencing input: blood. The receptors come from a man aged 18 to 35 in good health. Both conserved end residues are part of each CDR3. The D gene is left open where the match is weak. The size of a clone is reported for some rows only, either as once, few or many, or as a class for expanded clones.

.	TRBJ2-5	TRBD1	TRBV28	TGTGCCAGCAGTTTAAAGACAGGGGTGGACCAAGGGACCCAGTACTTC	CASSLKTGVDQGTQYF
.	TRBJ2-5	TRBD2	TRBV15	TGTGCCACCAGCAGAAGAGCGGGAGCTCAAGAGACCCAGTACTTC	CATSRRAGAQETQYF
.	TRBJ2-2	TRBD2	TRBV12-3/TRBV12-4	TGTGCCAGCAGTTGGTTAGCGGGGGGGTTAATCCCGAACACCGGGGAGCTGTTTTTT	CASSWLAGGLIPNTGELFF
.	TRBJ2-5	TRBD2	TRBV13	TGTGCCAGCAGCTTGCGGGGGGCGATCCAAGAGACCCAGTACTTC	CASSLRGAIQETQYF
.	TRBJ2-6	TRBD1	TRBV4-3	TGCGCCAGCAGCCCGGGGACAGGGCACGGGGCCAACGTCCTGACTTTC	CASSPGTGHGANVLTF
few	TRBJ2-1	TRBD2	TRBV29-1	TGCAGCGCCGGGACTAGCGGGATCGATGAGCAGTTCTTC	CSAGTSGIDEQFF
.	TRBJ2-5	.	TRBV2	TGTGCCAGCGCAGACAGACAAGAGACCCAGTACTTC	CASADRQETQYF
.	TRBJ2-1	.	TRBV6-2/TRBV6-3	TGTGCCAGCAGGTATAGGGCAGCCTACAATGAGCAGTTCTTC	CASRYRAAYNEQFF
.	TRBJ1-6	.	TRBV3-1	TGTGCCAGCAGCCAAGATACGGATTCACCCCTCCACTTT	CASSQDTDSPLHF
once	TRBJ2-5	.	TRBV20-1	TGCAGTGCTAGCCTCGGGAACGAAGAGACCCAGTACTTC	CSASLGNEETQYF
.	TRBJ2-1	TRBD2	TRBV12-3/TRBV12-4	TGTGCCAGCAGTCCCGGGACTAATGGTGAGCAGTTCTTC	CASSPGTNGEQFF
few	TRBJ2-1	.	TRBV7-8	TGTGCCAGCAGCTTAACCCCACCGGATCTCTACAATGAGCAGTTCTTC	CASSLTPPDLYNEQFF
few	TRBJ1-2	TRBD1	TRBV27	TGTGCCAGCAGTACCCTACAGGGGTCTGGCTACACCTTC	CASSTLQGSGYTF
.	TRBJ2-6	.	TRBV27	TGTGCCAGCAGTTTAGGTCCTCCCCGCTCTGGGGCCAACGTCCTGACTTTC	CASSLGPPRSGANVLTF
.	TRBJ1-2	.	TRBV6-5	TGTGCCAGCAGTCCAGGGTGGAACTATGGCTACACCTTC	CASSPGWNYGYTF
.	TRBJ2-3	TRBD1	TRBV27	TGTGCCAGCAGTCCCTACGGGACAGGGACAGATACGCAGTATTTT	CASSPYGTGTDTQYF
.	TRBJ2-7	TRBD2	TRBV7-6	TGTGCCAGCAGCGTCAGACTAGCGGGAGGTTACGAGCAGTACTTC	CASSVRLAGGYEQYF
.	TRBJ2-7	TRBD1	TRBV27	TGTGCCAGCGGCCTTACAGGGGGAACCTACGAGCAGTACTTC	CASGLTGGTYEQYF
.	TRBJ2-1	.	TRBV5-6	TGTGCCAGCAGCTTCGTGCACGTGGGGAATAACAATGAGCAGTTCTTC	CASSFVHVGNNNEQFF
.	TRBJ2-1	TRBD2	TRBV13	TGTGCCAGCAGCTTAGGTAGCGGGAGTGGCAATGAGCAGTTCTTC	CASSLGSGSGNEQFF
.	TRBJ2-7	.	TRBV7-2	TGTGCCAGCAGCTTAAAGGCCGGCTACGAGCAGTACTTC	CASSLKAGYEQYF
.	TRBJ2-3	TRBD2	TRBV27	TGTGCCAGCAGTTCCGCCCGGCTAGCGGGAGTGGGACGGACGCAGTATTTT	CASSSARLAGVGRTQYF
.	TRBJ1-4	.	TRBV7-6	TGTGCCAGCAGCCCCCCAAAGGGGCGGGGTGAAAAACTGTTTTTT	CASSPPKGRGEKLFF
.	TRBJ2-5	.	TRBV20-1	TGCAGTGCTAGAGGGACGGAGACCCAGTACTTC	CSARGTETQYF
few	TRBJ1-2	.	TRBV9	TGTGCCAGCAGCGTAGGGGGCCGTGGGGCGGACTATGGCTACACCTTC	CASSVGGRGADYGYTF
once	TRBJ2-5	.	TRBV29-1	TGCAGCGTTGAAGGGGAAGCGGCTGAGCAGTACTTC	CSVEGEAAEQYF
.	TRBJ1-1	.	TRBV6-6	TGTGCCAGCAGTTACTCGGAAGACATGAACACTGAAGCTTTCTTT	CASSYSEDMNTEAFF
.	TRBJ2-1	TRBD2	TRBV4-1	TGCGCCAGCAGCCAAGGACTAGCCAGAGGGAAGACTTCCTACAATGAGCAGTTCTTC	CASSQGLARGKTSYNEQFF
.	TRBJ2-7	TRBD1	TRBV30	TGTGCCTGGAGTGTAGCAGGGGGCTCCTACGAGCAGTACTTC	CAWSVAGGSYEQYF
.	TRBJ2-5	.	TRBV4-2	TGTGCCAGCAGCCAAGATCTATGGCTAGGAAAGACCCAGTACTTC	CASSQDLWLGKTQYF
.	TRBJ2-3	.	TRBV6-5	TGTGCCAGCAGTTACTCGGGTGGCCTAGGAGAGACGAGGAGCACAGATACGCAGTATTTT	CASSYSGGLGETRSTDTQYF
.	TRBJ2-3	.	TRBV28	TGTGCCAGCAGTTTAAATCAGGGGTACACAGATACGCAGTATTTT	CASSLNQGYTDTQYF
.	TRBJ2-5	.	TRBV2	TGTGCCAGCAGTGAAGAGGCAGGGGCCCTGGGGACCCAGTACTTC	CASSEEAGALGTQYF
once	TRBJ2-7	.	TRBV21-1	TGTGCCAGCAGCTCGCGACAGTTTGTTCGCGAGCAGTACTTC	CASSSRQFVREQYF
.	TRBJ1-6	TRBD1	TRBV9	TGTGCCAGCAGCGGGGCCGGGACAGGATATTCACCCCTCCACTTT	CASSGAGTGYSPLHF
once	TRBJ1-1	TRBD1	TRBV29-1	TGCAGCTATTCGACAGGGGGCGTAGCTTTCTTT	CSYSTGGVAFF
.	TRBJ2-2	.	TRBV13	TGTGCCAGCAGCGGACAGTCCAACACCGGGGAGCTGTTTTTT	CASSGQSNTGELFF
.	TRBJ2-4	TRBD1	TRBV7-2	TGTGCCAGCAGCTATCCGGGACAGGTAGCCAAAAACATTCAGTACTTC	CASSYPGQVAKNIQYF
.	TRBJ1-1	TRBD1	TRBV27	TGTGCCAGCAGTTGGGACAGGGGAGGCACTGAAGCTTTCTTT	CASSWDRGGTEAFF
.	TRBJ2-2	.	TRBV4-1	TGCGCCAGCAGCCAAGATCGTGGACTGGTCACCGGGGAGCTGTTTTTT	CASSQDRGLVTGELFF
.	TRBJ2-7	.	TRBV5-1	TGCGCCAGCAGCTCCCGAGGCGGCGGGTGGGAGCAGTACTTC	CASSSRGGGWEQYF
.	TRBJ2-3	TRBD2	TRBV27	TGTGCCAGCAACGCCGGGCTAGCGGTATACAACCGGGTCACAGATACGCAGTATTTT	CASNAGLAVYNRVTDTQYF
many	TRBJ2-1	.	TRBV20-1	TGCAGTGCTAGAGATGGGGAGGTGTACAATGAGCAGTTCTTC	CSARDGEVYNEQFF
once	TRBJ2-7	.	TRBV30	TGTGCCTGGACTATGCTATGGGAGCGCTCCTACAATGAGCAGTACTTC	CAWTMLWERSYNEQYF